The subject of this entry is one T cell receptor (beta chain). This sample was included in a study of cytomegalovirus exposure and HLA in healthy donors. The V and J ends lost 2 bases and 6 bases, in that order; junction bases with no gene match: 5. Germline lookup yields CDR1 MNHEY and CDR2 SVGAGI. CDR3 length: 14 residues. Vbeta (60) and Jbeta (13) primers were used in the PCR. Only in-frame clones appear in the TCRdb table, and some are missing; sequencing was by immunoSEQ multiplex PCR. This table lists roughly 46,000 clones. This receptor was taken from a woman aged 35 to 49 in good health and CMV-seronegative. The chain links TRBV6-5 to TRBJ1-2; 8 bases map to TRBD1. The specimen was PBMCs. The CDR3 is CASSYLTGENGYTF. In DNA form, the CDR3 reads TGTGCCAGCAGTTACCTGACAGGGGAGAATGGCTACACCTTC.